Sequencing of this T cell receptor beta chain was carried out in a study of spatial heterogeneity in lung cancer. This clonotype was seen more than once but under ten times. The CDR3 covers 14 residues. Germline CDR1 SQVTM, CDR2 ANQGSEA. The V end was cut by 1 base, the J end by 3 bases, with 12 bases between. Time point: blood at routine non-recurrence follow-up after resection. TCR cDNA molecules each carried a unique molecular identifier. TCRdb itself ran the 5' RACE reads through MiXCR, one entry per CDR3 protein. The sample has about 33,000 distinct CDR3 sequences; roughly a tenth are singletons. The receptor was isolated from a female donor with early-stage non-small cell lung cancer. This chain links TRBV29-1 with TRBJ1-2; D might be TRBD1 (5 bases). The sample consisted of PBMCs, taken at follow-up. The CDR3 spells CSVEVRQGHYGYTF. CDR3 bases: TGCAGCGTTGAAGTTCGGCAGGGTCACTATGGCTACACCTTC.